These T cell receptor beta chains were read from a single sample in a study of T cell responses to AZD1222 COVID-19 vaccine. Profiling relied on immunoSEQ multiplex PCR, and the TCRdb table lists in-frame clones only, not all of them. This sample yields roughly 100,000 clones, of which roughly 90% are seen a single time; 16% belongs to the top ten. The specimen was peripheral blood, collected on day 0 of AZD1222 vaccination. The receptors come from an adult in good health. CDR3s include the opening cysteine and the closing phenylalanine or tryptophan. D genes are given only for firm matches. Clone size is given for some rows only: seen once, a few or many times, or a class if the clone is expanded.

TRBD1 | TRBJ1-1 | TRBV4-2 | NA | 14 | CASSQVDRGPEAFF | TGTGCCAGCAGCCAAGTCGACAGGGGACCTGAAGCTTTCTTT
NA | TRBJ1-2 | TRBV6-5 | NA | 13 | CASSYDGDYGYTF | TGTGCCAGCAGTTACGATGGGGACTATGGCTACACCTTC
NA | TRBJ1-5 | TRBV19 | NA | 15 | CASCKERQSNQPQHF | TGTGCCAGTTGTAAGGAAAGACAGTCCAATCAGCCCCAGCATTTT
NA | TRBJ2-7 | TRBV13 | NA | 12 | CASSLGAYEQYF | TGTGCCAGCAGCTTGGGTGCTTACGAGCAGTACTTC
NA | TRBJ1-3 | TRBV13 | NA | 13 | CASKTDSGNTIYF | TGTGCCAGCAAGACGGACTCTGGAAACACCATATATTTT
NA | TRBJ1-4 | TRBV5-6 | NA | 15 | CASSLLGGRDEKLFF | TGTGCCAGCAGCTTGCTCGGGGGGCGCGATGAAAAACTGTTTTTT
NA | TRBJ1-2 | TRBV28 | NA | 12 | CASSNGGYGYTF | TGTGCCAGCAGTAACGGAGGATATGGCTACACCTTC
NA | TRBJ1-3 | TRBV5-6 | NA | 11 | CASSFGNTIYF | TGTGCCAGCAGCTTTGGAAACACCATATATTTT
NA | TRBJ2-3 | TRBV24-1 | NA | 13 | CATSDLTTDTQYF | TGTGCCACCAGTGATCTAACCACAGATACGCAGTATTTT
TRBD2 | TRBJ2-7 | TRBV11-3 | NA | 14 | CASSFSGSGKEQYF | TGTGCCAGCAGCTTTAGCGGGAGTGGGAAAGAGCAGTACTTC
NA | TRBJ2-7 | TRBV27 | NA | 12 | CASSRVGREQYF | TGTGCCAGCAGCCGAGTGGGCCGCGAGCAGTACTTC
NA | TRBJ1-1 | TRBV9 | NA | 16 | CASSAGPGQKNTEAFF | TGTGCCAGCAGCGCAGGACCGGGACAAAAGAACACTGAAGCTTTCTTT
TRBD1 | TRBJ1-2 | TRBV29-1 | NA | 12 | CSGTTGGYGYTF | TGCAGCGGAACTACAGGGGGCTATGGCTACACCTTC
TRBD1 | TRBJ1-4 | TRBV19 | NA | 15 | CASSNHRGHNEKLFF | TGTGCCAGTAGTAACCACAGGGGCCATAATGAAAAACTGTTTTTT
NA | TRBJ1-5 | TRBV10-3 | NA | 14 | CAISEALSNQPQHF | TGTGCCATCAGTGAGGCGCTAAGCAATCAGCCCCAGCATTTT
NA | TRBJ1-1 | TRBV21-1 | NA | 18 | CASSKEEFGTGLGTEAFF | TGTGCCAGCAGCAAAGAGGAATTCGGTACGGGGTTAGGGACTGAAGCTTTCTTT
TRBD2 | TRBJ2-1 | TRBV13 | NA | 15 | CASSRGGSTFNEQFF | TGTGCCAGCAGCCGAGGCGGGAGTACCTTCAATGAGCAGTTCTTC
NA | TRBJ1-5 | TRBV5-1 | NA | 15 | CASSPNGGSNQPQHF | TGCGCCAGCAGCCCCAATGGGGGGAGCAATCAGCCCCAGCATTTT
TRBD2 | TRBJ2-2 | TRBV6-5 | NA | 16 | CASSYSASGTTGELFF | TGTGCCAGCAGTTACTCTGCTAGCGGGACCACCGGGGAGCTGTTTTTT
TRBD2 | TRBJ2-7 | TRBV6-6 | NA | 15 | CASRAGTSGFYEQYF | TGTGCCAGCAGAGCCGGGACTAGCGGTTTCTACGAGCAGTACTTC
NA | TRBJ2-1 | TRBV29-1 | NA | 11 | CSVGAYNEQFF | TGCAGCGTGGGGGCGTACAATGAGCAGTTCTTC
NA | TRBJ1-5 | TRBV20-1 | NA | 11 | CSARGGGAQHF | TGCAGTGCTAGAGGTGGCGGAGCCCAGCATTTT
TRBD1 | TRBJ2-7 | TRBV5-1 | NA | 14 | CASRPGTGVYEQYF | TGCGCCAGTCGACCCGGGACAGGGGTTTACGAGCAGTACTTC
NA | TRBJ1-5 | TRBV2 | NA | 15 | CASSRRDLDNQPQHF | TGTGCCAGCAGTCGCAGGGATCTTGACAATCAGCCCCAGCATTTT
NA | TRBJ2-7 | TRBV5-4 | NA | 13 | CASSRDSYYEQYF | TGTGCCAGCAGCAGGGACTCCTACTACGAGCAGTACTTC
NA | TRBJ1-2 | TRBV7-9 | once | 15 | CASTEGTGINYGYTF | TGTGCCAGCACCGAAGGCACAGGGATTAACTATGGCTACACCTTC
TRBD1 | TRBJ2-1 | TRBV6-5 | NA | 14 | CASRRGQSNHEQFF | TGTGCCAGCAGGAGGGGACAGTCAAACCATGAGCAGTTCTTC
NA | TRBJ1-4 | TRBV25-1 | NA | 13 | CASSESFDEKLFF | TGTGCCAGCAGTGAATCCTTCGATGAAAAACTGTTTTTT
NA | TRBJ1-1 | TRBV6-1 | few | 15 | CASSEEAGLNTEAFF | TGTGCCAGCAGTGAAGAGGCAGGGTTGAACACTGAAGCTTTCTTT
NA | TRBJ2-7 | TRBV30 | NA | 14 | CAWTGLLSSYEQYF | TGTGCCTGGACTGGATTACTATCTTCCTACGAGCAGTACTTC
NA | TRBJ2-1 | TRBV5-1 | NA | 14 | CASSLASDPNEQFF | TGCGCCAGCAGCTTGGCCAGCGACCCGAATGAGCAGTTCTTC
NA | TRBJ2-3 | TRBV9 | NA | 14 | CASKRSGPTDTQYF | TGTGCCAGCAAAAGGTCGGGACCCACAGATACGCAGTATTTT
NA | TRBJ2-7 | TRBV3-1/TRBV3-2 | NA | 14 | CASSPGLPSYEQYF | TGTGCCAGCAGCCCAGGATTACCGTCCTACGAGCAGTACTTC